The 7 T cell receptor beta chains below come from one sample, sequenced in a study of shared clonotypes between healthy human individuals. Sequencing was performed with immunoSEQ multiplex PCR; in TCRdb, only in-frame clones are kept and a portion is missing. The sample lists over a million clones, under 80% occurring once. The specimen sequenced was memory CD4+ T cells sorted from blood. Subset reported: CD45RA-negative fraction. These receptors were taken from a man aged 18 to 30 in good health.

This clone was counted at least ten times. Other DNA sequences from this sample encode an identical CDR3 as well. V and J are TRBV7-2 and TRBJ1-2, with a weak D call TRBD1 (5 bases). The CDR3 contains 15 residues. The V end lost 4 bases, the J end lost 0 bases, and 12 bases lay between the germline ends. Germline values: CDR1 SGHTA, CDR2 FQGNSA. CDR3 sequence: CASSSDRGANYGYTF. For the CDR3, the DNA is TGTGCCAGCAGCTCAGACAGAGGGGCTAACTATGGCTACACCTTC.

This clone was observed a single time. The chain employs TRBV28 and TRBJ1-1; no clear D gene. Germline assignment: CDR1 MDHEN and CDR2 SYDVKM. This CDR3 has 15 residues. V was shortened by 5 bases and J by 1 base, with 14 bases between the two germline ends. CDR3 coding DNA: TGTGCCAGCAGTACCCAGGTAAAGGGGAACACTGAAGCTTTCTTT. Protein: CASSTQVKGNTEAFF.

V gene TRBV4-2 combines with J gene TRBJ2-3; TRBD2 matches at 10 bases. The length of the CDR3 is 17 residues. The germline V gene has CDR1 LGHNA and CDR2 YNFKEQ. The V and J ends lost 0 bases and 1 base, in that order; junction bases with no gene match: 4. The CDR3 sequence: CASSQDLSGRGTDTQYF. CDR3 nucleotides: TGTGCCAGCAGCCAAGATCTGAGCGGGAGGGGCACAGATACGCAGTATTTT.

The chain combines TRBV4-1 with TRBJ2-3, with TRBD2 identical over 12 bases. V gave up 0 bases and J gave up 2 bases; unmatched junction bases: 6. Germline CDR1 is MGHRA and CDR2 is YSYEKL. The CDR3 is 18 amino acids. CDR3 sequence: CASSQERGLAGVTDTQYF. Written as DNA, the CDR3 is TGCGCCAGCAGCCAAGAAAGGGGACTAGCGGGTGTCACAGATACGCAGTATTTT.

This chain joins TRBV11-3 and TRBJ2-2; TRBD1 agrees at 8 bases. The CDR3 runs 16 residues. Germline V lookup: CDR1 SGHNT, CDR2 YENEEA. Trimming took 5 bases from V and 2 from J; bases not matched to a gene: 7. CDR3: CASSPRTGINTGELFF. The CDR3 nucleotides are TGTGCCAGCAGCCCCCGGACAGGGATAAACACCGGGGAGCTGTTTTTT. Full variable domain (remainder filled in from reference TRBV11-3 and TRBJ2-2): EAGVVQSPRYKIIEKKQPVAFWCNPISGHNTLYWYLQNLGQGPELLIRYENEEAVDDSQLPKDRFSAERLKGVDSTLKIQPAELGDSAVYLCASSPRTGINTGELFFGEGSRLTVL.

V is TRBV7-2 and J is TRBJ1-2; tentatively, D is TRBD1 (5 bases). CDR1 SGHTA and CDR2 FQGNSA come from the germline V gene. V lost 3 bases and J lost 8, with 16 bases in between. This CDR3 contains 14 residues. CDR3 DNA: TGTGCCAGCAGCTTGCAGGGTAACGTTAGGGGCTACACCTTC. The encoded protein is CASSLQGNVRGYTF.

The CDR3 is CSARGSETQYF. CDR3 DNA sequence: TGCAGTGCCCGAGGGTCAGAGACCCAGTACTTC. The chain couples TRBV20-1 to TRBJ2-5, with a possible D match to TRBD2 (5 bases). The CDR3 has 11 amino acids. CDR1 DFQATT and CDR2 SNEGSKA come from the germline V gene (reference sequence). Between the trimmed V and J ends, which lost 6 bases and 4 bases, there was a span of 9 bases.